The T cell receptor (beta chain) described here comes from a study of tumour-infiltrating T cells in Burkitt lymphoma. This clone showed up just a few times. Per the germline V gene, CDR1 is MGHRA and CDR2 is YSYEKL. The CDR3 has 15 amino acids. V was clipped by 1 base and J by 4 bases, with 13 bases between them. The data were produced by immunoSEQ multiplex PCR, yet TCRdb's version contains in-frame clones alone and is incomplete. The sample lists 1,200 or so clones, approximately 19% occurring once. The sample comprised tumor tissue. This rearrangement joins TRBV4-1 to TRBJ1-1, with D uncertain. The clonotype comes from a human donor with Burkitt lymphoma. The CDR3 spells CASSQGVPSGTEAFF. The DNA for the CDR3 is TGCGCCAGCAGCCAAGGGGTCCCTTCAGGCACTGAAGCTTTCTTT.